These 28 T cell receptor beta chains share one sample of origin, sequenced in a study of Ad26.COV2.S vaccination and SARS-CoV-2 variants (dated by TCRdb to the early 2020s). The treatment or condition label, as the study defines it: around 19 received Ad26.COV2.S at low or high dose, single or two shots; 5 received placebo; per-sample allocation not given. Repertoires of vaccine and placebo recipients were sequenced from samples taken on day 63 after the first injection. Library preparation used the immunoSEQ multiplex PCR assay. Not all clones reach the TCRdb copy of this immuneACCESS table, which keeps in-frame sequences only. Checked studies attribute under half of the gap to unresolved V genes and leave the rest unexplained. The sample data list about 410,000 clones, and approximately 90% of these were observed just once. The top ten hold less than 2% of the sample. This material consisted of peripheral blood, taken in a trial of Ad26.COV2.S vaccine versus placebo. The receptors were gathered from a person aged 18-65 years who received the Ad26.COV2.S COVID-19 vaccine or a placebo.

The chain links TRBV5-1 to TRBJ2-7; TRBD1 agrees at 8 bases. The germline gives CDR1 SGHRS, CDR2 YFSETQ. Trimming at V came to 1 base and at J to 6 bases, leaving 9 bases not matched to a gene. CDR3 size: 15 residues. The CDR3 nucleotides read TGCGCCAGCAGCTTGTCCGGGACAGGTTCGCCCGAGCAGTACTTC. It is translated as CASSLSGTGSPEQYF.

The chain carries TRBV19 and TRBJ1-5; D is ambiguous. The V and J ends lost 8 bases and 5 bases respectively, with 10 bases between them. Germline lookup yields CDR1 LNHDA and CDR2 SQIVND (reference sequence). This CDR3 contains 12 residues. The CDR3 nucleotides read TGTGCCAGTGCTGACCCGTATCAGCCCCAGCATTTT. This gives the protein CASADPYQPQHF.

The rearrangement uses TRBV5-6 and TRBJ1-5; TRBD1 might be the D (5 bases). The CDR3 is made up of 15 amino acids. Trimming removed 4 bases at V and 5 bases at J, with 16 bases between. Germline V gene lookup returns CDR1 SGHDT and CDR2 YYEEEE. CDR3 DNA: TGTGCCAGCAGCAGCCCCAGGGTGTCTCATCAGCCCCAGCATTTT. Residues: CASSSPRVSHQPQHF. The variable domain in full, completed from reference TRBV5-6 and TRBJ1-5, reads DAGVTQSPTHLIKTRGQQVTLRCSPKSGHDTVSWYQQALGQGPQFIFQYYEEEERQRGNFPDRFSGHQFPNYSSELNVNALLLGDSALYLCASSSPRVSHQPQHFGDGTRLSIL.

This chain uses TRBV27 with TRBJ2-7, with 7 bases lining up with TRBD1. The CDR3 length is 13 residues. Unmatched junction bases numbered 1, after V lost 5 bases and J lost 0 bases. Germline values: CDR1 MNHEY, CDR2 SMNVEV (reference sequence). The CDR3, as DNA: TGTGCCAGCAGTGACAGGGACTCCTACGAGCAGTACTTC. Translated, it gives CASSDRDSYEQYF.

This sequence joins TRBV5-4 and TRBJ1-2; 7 bases align to TRBD1. The germline gives CDR1 SGHNT, CDR2 YYREEE (reference sequence). There are 13 residues in the CDR3. The V gene end was trimmed by 4 bases and the J gene end by 8 bases; junction bases not matched to a gene: 8. The CDR3 here is CASSHDRERGYTF. The CDR3 DNA reads TGTGCCAGCAGCCACGACAGGGAACGAGGCTACACCTTC.

The rearrangement links TRBV5-1 to TRBJ2-5, with TRBD1 identical over 7 bases. The germline V gene encodes CDR1 SGHRS and CDR2 YFSETQ. This CDR3 is 16 amino acids long. V trimming: 6 bases; J trimming: 2 bases; junction bases outside the gene matches: 13. The CDR3 nucleotides are TGCGCCAGCATACGGACCGGGACAGACTATCAAGAGACCCAGTACTTC. This codes for CASIRTGTDYQETQYF.

There are a few counts of this clone. The chain recombines TRBV7-6 with TRBJ1-1; D may be TRBD1 (6 bases). Germline V gives CDR1 SGHVS, CDR2 FNYEAQ. The CDR3 has 15 residues. Trimming shortened V by 5 bases and J by 0 bases, and 13 bases separated the two germline ends. The CDR3 spells CASSLRGQVNTEAFF. In DNA, the CDR3 is TGTGCCAGCAGCCTCAGGGGCCAGGTGAACACTGAAGCTTTCTTT.

The chain combines TRBV7-2 with TRBJ1-3; D not resolved. This CDR3 is built from 14 residues. Trimming removed 7 bases from V and 3 bases from J, with 13 bases in between. Germline CDR1 and CDR2: SGHTA and FQGNSA. The DNA of the CDR3 is TGTGCCAGCACCCGTCCAGGTCGTGGAAACACCATATATTTT. The encoded protein is CASTRPGRGNTIYF.

The J gene is TRBJ1-5, the V gene TRBV27; no reliable D call. The CDR3 contains 17 residues. CDR1 and CDR2 from the germline V gene are MNHEY and SMNVEV (reference sequence). The germline V and J ends were trimmed by 0 bases and 0 bases, with 12 bases remaining between them. Written as DNA, the CDR3 is TGTGCCAGCAGTTTATCCTCCCGGCGGCATAGCAATCAGCCCCAGCATTTT. As protein: CASSLSSRRHSNQPQHF.

The rearrangement uses TRBV6-5 and TRBJ1-1; D is perhaps TRBD1 (5 bases). The germline gives CDR1 MNHEY, CDR2 SVGAGI. This CDR3 comprises 14 residues. Trimming removed 7 bases from V and 2 bases from J, with 14 bases in between. In DNA, the CDR3 is TGTGCCAGCACCTCGGACGGACATAACACTGAAGCTTTCTTT. This translates into CASTSDGHNTEAFF.

This chain uses TRBV18 with TRBJ1-4; D unclear. The CDR3 covers 16 residues. Germline values: CDR1 KGHSH, CDR2 LQKENI. The ends were cut back, 0 bases at V and 8 bases at J, with 16 bases in the middle. The DNA for the CDR3 is TGTGCCAGCTCACCACCGGGATCGAGGGTAGTGGAAAAACTGTTTTTT. Its protein is CASSPPGSRVVEKLFF.

This sequence joins TRBV7-8 and TRBJ1-5; tentative D call: TRBD1 (5 bases). This CDR3 has 16 residues. Trimming took 5 bases from V and 2 from J, leaving 16 bases between them. Germline V gene lookup returns CDR1 SGHVS and CDR2 FQNEAQ. This CDR3 reads CASSHGGFGGNQPQHF. The CDR3 DNA reads as TGTGCCAGCAGCCACGGGGGTTTTGGGGGCAATCAGCCCCAGCATTTT.

This chain joins TRBV6-5 and TRBJ1-6; 9 bases are shared with TRBD1. Germline assignment: CDR1 MNHEY and CDR2 SVGAGI. V was clipped by 6 bases and J by 7 bases; unmatched bases: 7. The CDR3 is 15 residues long. The CDR3 coding sequence is TGTGCCAGCAGGGACCGACAGGGGGGAAATTCACCCCTCCACTTT. Residues: CASRDRQGGNSPLHF.

The sample holds a few counts of this clone. This chain joins TRBV5-1 and TRBJ2-6; the D is unclear. Trimming pared 0 bases from V and 0 bases from J, leaving 7 bases between. This CDR3 region has 16 residues. Germline CDR1 reads SGHRS; CDR2 reads YFSETQ. CDR3 nucleotide sequence: TGCGCCAGCAGCTTGGCCTTGGGCTCTGGGGCCAACGTCCTGACTTTC. This translates into CASSLALGSGANVLTF.

The chain links TRBV5-1 to TRBJ2-5; weak D call: TRBD2 (6 bases). The CDR3 is made up of 15 amino acids. Germline values: CDR1 SGHRS, CDR2 YFSETQ. V shed 0 bases and J shed 3 bases, with 12 bases lying between them. This CDR3 reads CASSLAKPGEETQYF. The CDR3 bases are TGCGCCAGCAGCTTGGCTAAGCCGGGGGAAGAGACCCAGTACTTC.

The J gene is TRBJ2-1, the V gene TRBV5-1; no firm D call. V lost 2 bases and J lost 1, with 10 bases in between. The germline CDR1 and CDR2 sequences are SGHRS and YFSETQ. The CDR3 sequence is 15 residues long. The CDR3 sequence: CASSLGQLSYNEQFF. CDR3 DNA sequence: TGCGCCAGCAGCTTAGGGCAGCTATCCTACAATGAGCAGTTCTTC.

This clone came up once. The rearrangement uses TRBV4-1 and TRBJ2-3; D not certain. CDR1 is MGHRA, CDR2 YSYEKL, per germline. CDR3 length equals 13 residues. Between the trimmed V and J ends, which lost 3 bases and 2 bases, there was a span of 6 bases. The CDR3 spells CASSHTVTDTQYF. CDR3 bases: TGCGCCAGCAGCCACACAGTCACAGATACGCAGTATTTT.

The genes are TRBV11-2 and TRBJ1-2; D may be TRBD1 (5 bases). The germline V and J ends were trimmed by 0 bases and 8 bases, with 13 bases remaining between them. The germline gives CDR1 SGHAT, CDR2 FQNNGV. The CDR3 consists of 14 residues. The CDR3 is CASSLDGPGQGYTF. CDR3 DNA sequence: TGTGCCAGCAGCTTAGATGGGCCAGGGCAGGGCTACACCTTC.

The V gene is TRBV10-3, the J gene TRBJ1-1, with a tentative D call TRBD1 (5 bases). This CDR3 region has 15 residues. In germline, CDR1 is ENHRY, CDR2 SYGVKD. The V and J ends lost 6 bases and 5 bases respectively, with 19 bases between them. In DNA, the CDR3 is TGTGCCATCAGGGGGGACGGACAAAGGTATACTGAAGCTTTCTTT. Protein product: CAIRGDGQRYTEAFF.

V gene TRBV11-3 combines with J gene TRBJ2-3; D not certain. This CDR3 spans 15 amino acids. Germline-derived CDR1 and CDR2 are SGHNT and YENEEA. Trimming removed 1 base at V and 3 bases at J, with 11 bases between. The CDR3 nucleotides are TGTGCCAGCAGCTTAGGAACTCCCGGGACAGATACGCAGTATTTT. Translated, it gives CASSLGTPGTDTQYF.

In its sample, this clone was seen once. This CDR3 reads CASSLGAGIGAFF. The CDR3 DNA follows: TGTGCCAGCAGCTTGGGCGCCGGGATCGGAGCTTTCTTT. The chain links TRBV7-9 to TRBJ1-1; D call uncertain. Germline lookup yields CDR1 SEHNR and CDR2 FQNEAQ (reference sequence). V lost 3 bases and J 10 bases, leaving 15 bases between the germline ends. This CDR3 contains 13 residues.

The chain carries TRBV27 and TRBJ2-7; D is uncertain. Per germline, CDR1 MNHEY and CDR2 SMNVEV (reference sequence). This CDR3 is 13 amino acids long. Trimming pared 2 bases from V and 3 bases from J, leaving 8 bases between. The CDR3: CASSLAADYEQYF. CDR3 DNA sequence: TGTGCCAGCAGTTTAGCGGCAGACTACGAGCAGTACTTC.

The chain combines TRBV6-5 with TRBJ2-6; D is ambiguous. The V end was cut by 6 bases, the J end by 2 bases, with 2 bases between. Looked up from germline, CDR1 is MNHEY and CDR2 is SVGAGI. The CDR3 has 12 residues. The CDR3 loop reads CASRPGANVLTF. The DNA for the CDR3 is TGTGCCAGCAGACCTGGGGCCAACGTCCTGACTTTC.

This chain joins TRBV4-2 and TRBJ1-2, with D tentatively TRBD1 (5 bases). This CDR3 spans 15 amino acids. V was clipped by 1 base and J by 5 bases, with 14 bases between them. Germline V gives CDR1 LGHNA, CDR2 YNFKEQ. This CDR3 is CASSQVAGGGYGYTF. DNA of the CDR3: TGTGCCAGCAGCCAAGTCGCCGGGGGAGGATATGGCTACACCTTC.

The sample holds a few counts of this clone. The chain recombines TRBV27 with TRBJ2-1; D assignment may be TRBD1 or TRBD2 (5 bases each). The ends were cut back, 4 bases at V and 5 bases at J, with 9 bases in the middle. This CDR3 spans 13 amino acids. Per germline, CDR1 MNHEY and CDR2 SMNVEV (reference sequence). In DNA, the CDR3 is TGTGCCAGCAGTTCCCGGGGCAACAATGAGCAGTTCTTC. Protein: CASSSRGNNEQFF.

V gene TRBV11-3 combines with J gene TRBJ1-4, with D possibly being TRBD1 (5 bases). The length of the CDR3 is 18 residues. V lost 5 bases to trimming and J lost 5 bases, with 24 bases between them. In germline, CDR1 is SGHNT, CDR2 YENEEA. CDR3 DNA sequence: TGTGCCAGCAGCAATAGGTGGGGATTGGGACGGCAGAATGAAAAACTGTTTTTT. The encoded protein is CASSNRWGLGRQNEKLFF.

This clone was recorded only once. The rearrangement joins TRBV4-3 to TRBJ2-6; maybe TRBD2 (6 bases). Between the trimmed V and J ends, which lost 1 base and 4 bases, there was a span of 14 bases. Germline V CDR1 and CDR2: LGHNA, YSLEER. CDR3 length: 17 residues. CDR3 amino acids: CASSQGGTRTGANVLTF. The CDR3 coding sequence is TGCGCCAGCAGCCAAGGCGGGACCCGGACCGGGGCCAACGTCCTGACTTTC.

The chain uses TRBV5-4 and TRBJ1-1; D unclear. V lost 1 base to trimming and J lost 4 bases, with 11 bases between them. CDR1 SGHNT and CDR2 YYREEE come from the germline V gene (reference sequence). This CDR3 is 14 amino acids long. For the CDR3, the DNA is TGTGCCAGCAGCTTGTCGGAAGTAAGCACTGAAGCTTTCTTT. Protein product: CASSLSEVSTEAFF.